This note documents a single TCR beta chain sequence. Its antigen is currently unknown. The sample originates from a study of T cells after yellow fever vaccination. Study observations and caveats: Any FACS-sorted repertoire could hold abundant clonotypes that contaminate it from the bulk population.

A single record per CDR3 protein comes from TCRdb applying MiXCR to the 5' RACE reads. Of about 120,000 distinct CDR3 sequences listed, approximately 8.4% are singletons. Trimming removed 3 bases from V and 5 bases from J; junction bases left unmatched: 6. The CDR3 has 15 residues. The receptor was derived from a man younger than 35 who received the YFV17D yellow fever vaccine. The V gene is TRBV12-3 or TRBV12-4, the J gene TRBJ2-3, with 9 bases fitting TRBD2. Specimen: CD8+ T cells sorted from PBMCs, collected on the day of the yellow fever booster vaccination. This chain's CDR3 is CASSLGGGAGDTQYF. The CDR3, as DNA: TGTGCCAGCAGTTTGGGCGGGGGGGCTGGAGATACGCAGTATTTT.